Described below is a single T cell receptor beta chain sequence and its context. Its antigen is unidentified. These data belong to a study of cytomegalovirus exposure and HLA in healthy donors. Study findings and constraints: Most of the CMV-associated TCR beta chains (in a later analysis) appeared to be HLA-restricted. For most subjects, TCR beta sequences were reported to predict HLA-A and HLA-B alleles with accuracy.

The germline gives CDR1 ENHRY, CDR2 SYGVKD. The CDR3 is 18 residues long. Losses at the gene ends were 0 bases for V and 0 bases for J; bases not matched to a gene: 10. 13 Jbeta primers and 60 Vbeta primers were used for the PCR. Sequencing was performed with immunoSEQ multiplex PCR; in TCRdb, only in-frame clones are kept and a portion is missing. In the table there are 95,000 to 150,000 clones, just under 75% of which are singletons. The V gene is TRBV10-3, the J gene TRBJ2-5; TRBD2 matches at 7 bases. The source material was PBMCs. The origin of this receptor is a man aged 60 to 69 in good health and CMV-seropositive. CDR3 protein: CAISESGIVGGYQETQYF. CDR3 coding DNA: TGTGCCATCAGTGAGTCCGGGATTGTCGGGGGGTACCAAGAGACCCAGTACTTC.